This T cell receptor beta chain emerged from a study of blood T cells in healthy people across ages. General study results and limits: The authors considered diversity estimates from one million T cells to be underestimates. Aged donors had fewer naive CD4+ cells and lower diversity than long-lived donors.

CDR1 and CDR2 from the germline V gene are MNHNY and SVGAGI (reference sequence). The CDR3 contains 15 residues. With 7 bases removed from V and 5 bases from J, the gap between germline ends came to 18 bases. In this sample, this clonotype turned up many times. The antigen is not known. PCR was performed a second time for roughly 6 to 12 cycles using a sample-barcoded 5' primer and a J-beta primer mix. TCRdb reprocessed the 5' RACE reads via MiXCR and lists one record per CDR3 protein. The sample has 590,000 or so distinct CDR3 sequences, roughly 31% seen once. Aged about 6 to 95, donors were systemically healthy Caucasians from Russia. At least 6 micrograms of total RNA were extracted per sample.

The sample was blood. The clonotype originates from a woman over 75 in good health. The chain employs TRBV6-6 and TRBJ2-1; D is uncertain. As DNA, the CDR3 is TGTGCCAGCAACCTCCTCGCCGTGGGAAACAATGAGCAGTTCTTC. Encoded protein: CASNLLAVGNNEQFF.